The source of this TCR beta chain is a study of CD8+ T cells in alopecia areata (dated by TCRdb to between 2017 and 2018). Concerning the study at large: The treated patients, all with moderate-to-severe alopecia areata, were enrolled in an open-label pilot trial of oral tofacitinib given at 5 to 10 mg twice daily. Patients received tofacitinib for 6 to 18 months and were then followed off drug for 6 months to check for delayed response and recurrence. The SALT score, which quantifies the percentage of affected scalp surface area, was used to measure disease severity in treated patients. The study used high-throughput TCRbeta sequencing to examine T cell clonal expansion in alopecia areata, in both the C3H/HeJ mouse model and human patients. Scalp tissue and sorted CD4+ and CD8+ peripheral blood T cells from patchy and totalis/universalis alopecia areata patients and from healthy controls were covered by human TCRbeta sequencing. Biopsies were taken from tofacitinib-treated patients at baseline and at 4 and 24 weeks of treatment, and a later scalp biopsy was taken in several of the tofacitinib-treated patients. Scalp clonality was compared across normal scalp (n=4), patchy alopecia areata scalp (n=8), and alopecia totalis/universalis scalp (n=8). RNA came from the PAXgene miRNA kit for fixed scalp, the miRNeasy kit for PBMCs, and the RNeasy kit for mouse skin. immunoSEQ multiplex PCR using 35 Vbeta forward primers and 13 Jbeta reverse primers was used to amplify TCRbeta CDR3 regions.

General findings and caveats noted by the study authors: Tofacitinib significantly decreased scalp clonality and the number of expanded CD8+ clones among the top 100 scalp clones. Many expanded lesional clones were found to persist in scalp and blood during tofacitinib treatment, and relapse after treatment cessation may be partly explained by this persistence. Unlike mouse skin, which is dominated by gammadelta T cells, normal human skin has resident alphabeta T cells that are also sequenced, and this complicates analysis of the scalp TCR repertoire. Because the treated cohort was small and included a single nonresponder, larger studies are needed to assess links between baseline CD8+ expansion and response. Lesional scalp, especially in alopecia totalis/universalis, showed higher clonality and more expanded CD8+ clones than normal scalp, suggesting antigenic drive. Shared TCR sequences between patients were less evident than in mice, which may be partly attributable to HLA diversity in the patient population.

This clone was seen more than once but under ten times. The antigen this receptor binds is unknown. The junction shows a germline mismatch at one end, possibly a read error. The library was obtained by the immunoSEQ multiplex PCR assay. For TCR sequencing, RNA was extracted from every sample and reverse transcribed into cDNA to serve as template. First-strand cDNA was synthesized using SuperScript III with a 2:1 mix of oligo-dT and random hexamers. A synthetic immune receptor repertoire was used to assess amplification bias, and residual bias was removed computationally. Concerning the study's data processing: Raw reads were preprocessed to remove errors, and CDR3 was defined by IMGT conventions from the conserved cysteine to phenylalanine. Clonality was computed by normalizing Shannon entropy by log2 of the number of productive unique TCRs and subtracting the result from 1. Whether each scalp clone was CD4 or CD8 was inferred by checking scalp TCRbeta sequences against the CD4 and CD8 repertoires from sorted blood. TCRdb took this table from immuneACCESS and kept in-frame rearrangements with V and J called. Such tables lack part of the clones; where checked against another copy, unresolved V genes explain under half of the gap, and the rest is unexplained. V, J and clone size are those of that table, while D and trimming were read from the DNA. The sample table records more than 150,000 clones; roughly three fifths of these occur just once. About 3.5% of the sample is taken by the ten largest.

Per the germline V gene, MDHEN is the CDR1 and SYDVKM is the CDR2. From the cysteine up to the phenylalanine, the CDR3 has a length of 15 residues. Only the CDR3 portion is preserved as DNA: 45 bases, with reading frame beginning at the first base. The time point label, read with the paper, signifies: more than three weeks on oral tofacitinib. The treatment or condition label corresponds to: oral pan-JAK inhibitor, 5-10 mg twice daily. From alopecia areata patients, peripheral blood was collected along with lesional scalp punch biopsies. PBMCs were separated by density centrifugation and stained for CD3, CD4 and CD8, after which CD4+ and CD8+ T cells were sorted on a FACSAria.

Rearrangement joined TRBV28 to TRBJ1-1; TRBD1 lines up with 9 middle nucleotides. The sequenced sample was CD4+ T cells sorted from blood, obtained at week 4, from a patient treated with tofacitinib. The receptor was derived from a human donor with alopecia areata. The sequenced DNA is TGCGCCAGCAGTTATCCGGGACAGGGCCGCACTGAAGCTTTCTTT. It codes for CASSYPGQGRTEAFF. The full variable domain, with segments outside the CDR3 supplied by the reference TRBV28 and TRBJ1-1 proteins, appears as DVKVTQSSRYLVKRTGEKVFLECVQDMDHENMFWYRQDPGLGLRLIYFSYDVKMKEKGDIPEGYSVSREKKERFSLILESASTNQTSMYLCASSYPGQGRTEAFFGQGTRLTVV.